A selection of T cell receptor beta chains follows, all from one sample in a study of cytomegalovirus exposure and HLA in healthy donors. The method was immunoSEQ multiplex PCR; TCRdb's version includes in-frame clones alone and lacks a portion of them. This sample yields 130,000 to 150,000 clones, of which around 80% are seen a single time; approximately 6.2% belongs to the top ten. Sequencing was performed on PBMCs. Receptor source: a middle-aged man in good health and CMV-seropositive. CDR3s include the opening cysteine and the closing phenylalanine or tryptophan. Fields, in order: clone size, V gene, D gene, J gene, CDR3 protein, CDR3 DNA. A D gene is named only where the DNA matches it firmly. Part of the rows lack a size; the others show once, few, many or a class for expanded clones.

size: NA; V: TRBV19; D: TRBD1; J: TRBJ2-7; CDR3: CASSIDGGQGLSYEQYF; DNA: TGTGCCAGTAGTATAGATGGCGGACAGGGCCTCTCCTACGAGCAGTACTTC
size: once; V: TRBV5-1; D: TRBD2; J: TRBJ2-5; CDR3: CASSPGTTQETQYF; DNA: TGCGCCAGCAGCCCCGGGACTACCCAAGAGACCCAGTACTTC
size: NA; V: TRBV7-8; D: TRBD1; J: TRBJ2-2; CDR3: CASSRDSLSAGELFF; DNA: TGTGCCAGCAGCCGGGACAGCCTGTCGGCCGGGGAGCTGTTTTTT
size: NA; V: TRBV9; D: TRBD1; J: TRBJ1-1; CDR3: CASSARTGGKFF; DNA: TGTGCCAGCAGCGCCAGGACAGGGGGCAAGTTCTTT
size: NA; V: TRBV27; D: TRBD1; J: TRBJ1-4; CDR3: CASSGTGVNEKLFF; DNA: TGTGCCAGCAGTGGGACAGGGGTTAATGAAAAACTGTTTTTT
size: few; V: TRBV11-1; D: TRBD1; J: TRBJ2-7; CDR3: CASSFGTATSGYEQYF; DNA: TGTGCCAGCAGCTTCGGGACAGCCACCTCGGGCTACGAGCAGTACTTC
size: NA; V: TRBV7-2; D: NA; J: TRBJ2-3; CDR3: CASSLQGGSTDTQYF; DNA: TGTGCCAGCAGCCTGCAGGGAGGCAGCACAGATACGCAGTATTTT
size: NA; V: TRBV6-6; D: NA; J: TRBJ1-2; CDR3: CASSFDRTDGYTF; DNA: TGTGCCAGCAGTTTCGACAGGACTGATGGCTACACCTTC
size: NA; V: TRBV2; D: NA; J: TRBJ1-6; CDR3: CASSPGTNNSPLHF; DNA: TGTGCCAGCAGCCCCGGGACAAATAATTCACCCCTCCACTTT
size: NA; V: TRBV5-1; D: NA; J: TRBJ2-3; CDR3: CASSLEGEDTQYF; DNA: TGCGCCAGCAGCTTGGAGGGGGAGGATACGCAGTATTTT
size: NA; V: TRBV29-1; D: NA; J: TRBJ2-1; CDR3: CSVGQYNEQFF; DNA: TGCAGCGTTGGGCAGTACAATGAGCAGTTCTTC
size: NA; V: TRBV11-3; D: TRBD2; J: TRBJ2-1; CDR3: CASSSPRGAGVRDEQFF; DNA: TGTGCCAGCAGCTCGCCCCGTGGAGCGGGAGTTCGCGATGAGCAGTTCTTC
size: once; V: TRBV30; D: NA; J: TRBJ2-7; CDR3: CAWRRGYEQYF; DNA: TGTGCCTGGAGGAGAGGCTACGAGCAGTACTTC
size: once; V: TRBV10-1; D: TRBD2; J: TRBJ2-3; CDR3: CASSESGGGFTDTQYF; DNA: TGCGCCAGCAGTGAGTCGGGCGGGGGGTTCACAGATACGCAGTATTTT
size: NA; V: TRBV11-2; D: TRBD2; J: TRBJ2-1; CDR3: CASSLATSGSYEQFF; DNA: TGTGCCAGCAGCTTAGCCACTAGCGGGAGCTATGAGCAGTTCTTC
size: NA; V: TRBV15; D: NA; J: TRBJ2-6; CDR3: CATSRDYSGANVLTF; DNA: TGTGCCACCAGCAGAGATTACTCTGGGGCCAACGTCCTGACTTTC
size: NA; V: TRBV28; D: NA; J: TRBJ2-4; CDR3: CASSLFQGAKNIQYF; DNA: TGTGCCAGCAGTTTATTTCAGGGAGCCAAAAACATTCAGTACTTC
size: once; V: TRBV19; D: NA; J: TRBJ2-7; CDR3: CASSRVRGASYEQYF; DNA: TGTGCCAGTAGTAGGGTCAGGGGCGCCTCCTACGAGCAGTACTTC
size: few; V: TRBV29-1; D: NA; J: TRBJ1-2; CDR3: CSVGTGIYGYTF; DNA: TGCAGCGTTGGAACAGGGATCTATGGCTACACCTTC
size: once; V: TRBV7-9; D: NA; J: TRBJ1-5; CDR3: CASSLTGGNLAQHF; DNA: TGTGCCAGCAGCTTAACCGGGGGTAATCTGGCCCAGCATTTT
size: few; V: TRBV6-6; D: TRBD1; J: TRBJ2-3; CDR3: CASSYFGDRGTDTQYF; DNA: TGTGCCAGCAGTTACTTCGGGGACAGGGGCACAGATACGCAGTATTTT
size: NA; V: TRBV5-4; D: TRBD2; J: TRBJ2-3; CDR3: CASSLIRTSGRETDTQYF; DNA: TGTGCCAGCAGTCTGATCCGGACTAGCGGGAGGGAAACAGATACGCAGTATTTT
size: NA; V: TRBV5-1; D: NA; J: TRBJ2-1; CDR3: CASSLVPGSNNEQFF; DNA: TGCGCCAGCAGCTTGGTCCCGGGTTCGAACAATGAGCAGTTCTTC
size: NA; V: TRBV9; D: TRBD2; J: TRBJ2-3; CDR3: CASSVASGGPGDTQYF; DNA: TGTGCCAGCAGCGTAGCTAGCGGGGGGCCTGGGGATACGCAGTATTTT
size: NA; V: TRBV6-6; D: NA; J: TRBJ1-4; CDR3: CASSYSGGGRNEKLFF; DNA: TGTGCCAGCAGTTACAGCGGTGGAGGGCGTAATGAAAAACTGTTTTTT
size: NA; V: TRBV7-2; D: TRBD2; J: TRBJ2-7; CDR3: CASSSRGGYEQYF; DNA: TGTGCCAGCAGCTCCCGGGGGGGTTACGAGCAGTACTTC
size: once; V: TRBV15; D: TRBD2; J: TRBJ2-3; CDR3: CATSPQAGTSGTDTQYF; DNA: TGTGCCACCAGCCCTCAGGCCGGGACTAGCGGCACAGATACGCAGTATTTT
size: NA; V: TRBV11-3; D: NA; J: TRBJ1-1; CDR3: CASSLDRRGTEAFF; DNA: TGTGCCAGCAGCTTAGATCGAAGGGGCACTGAAGCTTTCTTT
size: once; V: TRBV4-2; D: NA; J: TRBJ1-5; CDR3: CASSQDVTASGYSNQPQHF; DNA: TGTGCCAGCAGCCAAGATGTGACAGCGAGTGGGTATAGCAATCAGCCCCAGCATTTT
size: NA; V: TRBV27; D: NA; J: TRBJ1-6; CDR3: CASSLGGGNSPLHF; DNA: TGTGCCAGCAGTTTAGGGGGCGGCAATTCACCCCTCCACTTT
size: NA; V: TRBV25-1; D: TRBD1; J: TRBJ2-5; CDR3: CASSTPGQGALETQYF; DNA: TGTGCCAGCAGTACGCCGGGACAGGGGGCTTTAGAGACCCAGTACTTC
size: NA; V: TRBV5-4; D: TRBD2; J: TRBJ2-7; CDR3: CASSLRDYPYEQYF; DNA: TGTGCCAGCAGCTTAAGGGACTACCCTTACGAGCAGTACTTC
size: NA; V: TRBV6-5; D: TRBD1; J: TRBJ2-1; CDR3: CASSQDRSSYNEQFF; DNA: TGTGCCAGCAGCCAGGACAGGAGCTCCTACAATGAGCAGTTCTTC
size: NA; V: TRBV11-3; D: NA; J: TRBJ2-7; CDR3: CASSLDYGAFYEQYF; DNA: TGTGCCAGCAGCTTGGATTATGGAGCTTTCTACGAGCAGTACTTC
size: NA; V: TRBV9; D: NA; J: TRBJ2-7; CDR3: CASSGLVSGATYEQYF; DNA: TGTGCCAGCAGCGGCCTGGTGTCAGGCGCAACCTACGAGCAGTACTTC
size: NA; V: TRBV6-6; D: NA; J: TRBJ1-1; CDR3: CASSPRHRNTEAFF; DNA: TGTGCCAGCAGTCCGAGACACAGGAACACTGAAGCTTTCTTT
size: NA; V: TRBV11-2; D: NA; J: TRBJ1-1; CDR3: CASSLGGGSTEAFF; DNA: TGTGCCAGCAGCTTAGGGGGCGGAAGCACTGAAGCTTTCTTT
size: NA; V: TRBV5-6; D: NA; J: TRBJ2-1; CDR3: CASSLVGRYNEQFF; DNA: TGTGCCAGCAGCTTGGTGGGCAGATACAATGAGCAGTTCTTC
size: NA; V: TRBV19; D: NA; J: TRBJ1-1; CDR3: CASSRRQVNTEAFF; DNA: TGTGCCAGTAGTAGGAGACAGGTGAACACTGAAGCTTTCTTT
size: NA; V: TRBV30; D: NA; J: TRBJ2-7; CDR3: CAWSVGTGYEQYF; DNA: TGTGCCTGGAGTGTAGGTACGGGCTACGAGCAGTACTTC
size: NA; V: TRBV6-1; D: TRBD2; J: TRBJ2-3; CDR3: CASSEVWERGGRDTQYF; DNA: TGTGCCAGCAGTGAAGTTTGGGAGCGGGGGGGCAGAGATACGCAGTATTTT
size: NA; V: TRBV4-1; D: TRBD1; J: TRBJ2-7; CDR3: CASSQVDREPYEQYF; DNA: TGCGCCAGCAGCCAAGTAGACAGGGAACCCTACGAGCAGTACTTC
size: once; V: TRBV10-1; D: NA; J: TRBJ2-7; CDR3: CASSEYFGSAYEQYF; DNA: TGCGCCAGCAGTGAGTACTTTGGTAGCGCGTACGAGCAGTACTTC
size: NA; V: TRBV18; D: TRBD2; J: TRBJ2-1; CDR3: CASSRVGGTSGSYEQFF; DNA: TGTGCCAGCTCACGAGTAGGTGGGACTAGCGGGAGTTATGAGCAGTTCTTC
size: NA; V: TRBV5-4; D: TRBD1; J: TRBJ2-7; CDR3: CASSFFLGQGYEQYF; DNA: TGTGCCAGCAGCTTTTTCCTAGGACAGGGGTACGAGCAGTACTTC
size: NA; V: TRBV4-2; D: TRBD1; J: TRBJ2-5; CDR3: CASSTTGRETQYF; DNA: TGTGCCAGCAGCACGACAGGGCGAGAGACCCAGTACTTC